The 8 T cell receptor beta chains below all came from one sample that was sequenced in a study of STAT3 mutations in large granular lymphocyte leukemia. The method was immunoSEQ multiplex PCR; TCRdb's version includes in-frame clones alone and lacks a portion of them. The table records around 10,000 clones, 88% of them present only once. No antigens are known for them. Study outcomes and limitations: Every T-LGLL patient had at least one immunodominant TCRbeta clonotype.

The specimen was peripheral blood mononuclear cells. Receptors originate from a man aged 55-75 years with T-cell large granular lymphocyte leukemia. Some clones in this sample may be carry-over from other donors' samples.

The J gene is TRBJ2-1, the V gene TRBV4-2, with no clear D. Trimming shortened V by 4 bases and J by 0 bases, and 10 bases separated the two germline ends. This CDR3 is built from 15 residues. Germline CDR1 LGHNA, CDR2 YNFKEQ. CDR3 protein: CASSPSRSSYNEQFF. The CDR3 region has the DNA TGTGCCAGCAGCCCGAGCAGAAGCTCCTACAATGAGCAGTTCTTC.

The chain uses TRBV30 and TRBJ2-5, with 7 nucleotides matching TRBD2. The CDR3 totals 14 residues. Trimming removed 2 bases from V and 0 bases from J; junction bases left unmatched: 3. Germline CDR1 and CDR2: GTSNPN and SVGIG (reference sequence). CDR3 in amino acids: CAWSKTSYQETQYF. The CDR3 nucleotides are TGTGCCTGGAGTAAGACTAGCTACCAAGAGACCCAGTACTTC.

This CDR3 reads CASSWGRGGSTDTQYF. The CDR3 region has the DNA TGTGCCAGCAGCTGGGGAAGGGGCGGTAGCACAGATACGCAGTATTTT. The chain is built from TRBV5-4 and TRBJ2-3, with D maybe TRBD1 (5 bases). Trimming took off 3 bases at V and 0 bases at J, with 14 bases between the two ends. The CDR3 runs to 16 residues. Germline CDR1 is SGHNT and CDR2 is YYREEE (reference sequence).

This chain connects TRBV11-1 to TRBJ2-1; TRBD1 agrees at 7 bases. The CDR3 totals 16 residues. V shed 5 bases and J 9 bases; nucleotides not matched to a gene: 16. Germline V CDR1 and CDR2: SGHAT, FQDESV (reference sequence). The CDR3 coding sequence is TGTGCCAGCAGCCTCGGCCCACAGGGGACGAGGGGTGAGCAGTTCTTC. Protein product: CASSLGPQGTRGEQFF.

CDR3: CASSQEPGVRQFF. The DNA for the CDR3 is TGCGCCAGCAGCCAAGAACCCGGGGTAAGGCAGTTCTTC. The chain is built from TRBV4-3 and TRBJ2-1, with a weak D call TRBD2 (5 bases). The CDR3 covers 13 residues. V gave up 0 bases and J gave up 12 bases, with 12 bases separating them. The V gene's germline CDR1 is LGHNA and CDR2 YSLEER.

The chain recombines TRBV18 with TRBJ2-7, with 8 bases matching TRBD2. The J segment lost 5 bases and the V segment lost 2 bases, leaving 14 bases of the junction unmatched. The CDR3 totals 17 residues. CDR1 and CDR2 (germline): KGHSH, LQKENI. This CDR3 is CASSPLTSALSGDEQYF. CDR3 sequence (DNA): TGTGCCAGCTCACCATTGACTAGCGCCCTGTCGGGAGACGAGCAGTACTTC.

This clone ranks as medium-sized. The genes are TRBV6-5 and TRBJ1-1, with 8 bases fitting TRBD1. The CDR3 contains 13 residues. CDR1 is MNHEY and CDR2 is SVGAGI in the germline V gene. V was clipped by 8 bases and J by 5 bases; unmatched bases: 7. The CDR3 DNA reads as TGTGCCAGCCGAGCCTACAGGGGGACTGAAGCTTTCTTT. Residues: CASRAYRGTEAFF.

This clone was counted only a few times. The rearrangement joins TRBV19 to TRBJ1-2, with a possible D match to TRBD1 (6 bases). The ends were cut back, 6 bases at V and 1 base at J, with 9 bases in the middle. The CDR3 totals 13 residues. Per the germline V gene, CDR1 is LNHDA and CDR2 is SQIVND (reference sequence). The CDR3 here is CASRRTVNYGYTF. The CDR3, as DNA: TGTGCCAGTAGGCGGACAGTTAACTATGGCTACACCTTC.